This T cell receptor (beta chain) came from a study of T cell responses to AZD1222 COVID-19 vaccine. The data were produced by immunoSEQ multiplex PCR, yet TCRdb's version contains in-frame clones alone and is incomplete. The table lists around 80,000 clones, under 95% of them singletons. The length of the CDR3 is 13 residues. Germline lookup yields CDR1 LNHDA and CDR2 SQIVND (reference sequence). Trimming cost V 7 bases and J 0 bases; bases outside gene matches: 2. This receptor was identified in an adult who received the AZD1222 COVID-19 vaccine. The rearrangement uses TRBV19 and TRBJ1-1, with TRBD1 identical over 7 bases. The source material was peripheral blood, sampled 28 days after the second AZD1222 dose. The CDR3 region has the DNA TGTGCCAGTATCGACAGGGTGAACACTGAAGCTTTCTTT. It specifies CASIDRVNTEAFF.